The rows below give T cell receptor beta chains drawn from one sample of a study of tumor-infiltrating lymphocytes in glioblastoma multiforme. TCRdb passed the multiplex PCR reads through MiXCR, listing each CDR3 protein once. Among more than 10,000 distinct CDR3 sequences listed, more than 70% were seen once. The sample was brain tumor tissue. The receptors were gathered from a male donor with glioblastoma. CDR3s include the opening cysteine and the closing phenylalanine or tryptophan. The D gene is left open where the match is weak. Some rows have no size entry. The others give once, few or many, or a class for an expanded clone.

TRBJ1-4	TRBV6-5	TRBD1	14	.	TGTGCCACAAGGACAGGGGGTGGAGGGGAAAAACTGTTTTTT	CATRTGGGGEKLFF
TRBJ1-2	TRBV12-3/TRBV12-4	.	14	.	TGTGCCAGCAGTATAGTCGGGGGCCGCTATGGCTACATCTTC	CASSIVGGRYGYIF
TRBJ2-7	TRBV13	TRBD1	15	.	TGTGCCAGTAGCCCCAAGACAGGGGGTATCAGCGACCAGTATTTC	CASSPKTGGISDQYF
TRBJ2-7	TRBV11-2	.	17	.	TGTGCCAGCAGCTTAGATCTTGGTTGCAGCTTCTCCCACGAGCAGTACTTC	CASSLDLGCSFSHEQYF
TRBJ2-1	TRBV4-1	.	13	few	TGCGCCAGCAGCCAAGACTACCTCAATGAGCAGTCCTTC	CASSQDYLNEQSF
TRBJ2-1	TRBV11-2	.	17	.	TGCGCCAGCAGCTTAGCATTAAGGAGGCCTTCGCGCAATGAGCAGTTCTTC	CASSLALRRPSRNEQFF
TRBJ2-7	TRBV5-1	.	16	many	TGCGCCAGCAGCTTGGAAGGGACCCTAGGTCTGGTCGAGCAGTACTTC	CASSLEGTLGLVEQYF
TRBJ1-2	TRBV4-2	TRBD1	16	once	TGTGCCAGCAGTCGCCGAGGGGGACAGGGGGCGAATGGCTACACCTTC	CASSRRGGQGANGYTF
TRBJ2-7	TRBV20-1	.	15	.	TGCAGTACTAGAGAAGGGACTTCTGAGGGTTACGAACAGTACTTC	CSTREGTSEGYEQYF
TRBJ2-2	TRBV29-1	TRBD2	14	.	TGCAGCGTGACCGGGACTAGCGGATTTAGGGAGCTGTTTTTT	CSVTGTSGFRELFF
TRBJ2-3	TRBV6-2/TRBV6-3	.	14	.	TGTGCCTGCAGCATGACACCGAACACAGATACGCATTATTTT	CACSMTPNTDTHYF
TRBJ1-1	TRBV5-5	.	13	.	TGTGCCAGCAGCCCCGGTAAGAACACTGAAGCTTTCTTT	CASSPGKNTEAFF
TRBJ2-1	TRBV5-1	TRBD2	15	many	TGCGCCAGCAGCGGGACTAGCGGGACAGCGGGTGAGCAGTTCTTC	CASSGTSGTAGEQFF
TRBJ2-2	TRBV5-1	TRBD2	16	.	TGCGCCAGCAGCGAGGGACTAGCGGGAGTAGACGAGGACCTGTTTTTT	CASSEGLAGVDEDLFF
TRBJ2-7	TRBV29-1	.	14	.	TGCAGTGTTCAAGAGACAGAGGGGTTCTACGATCAGTACTTC	CSVQETEGFYDQYF
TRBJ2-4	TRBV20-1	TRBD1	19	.	TGCAGCGCTAGAGACCCGGGCAGGGGGATTCGGAAAGCTAAAAACATTCAGTACTTC	CSARDPGRGIRKAKNIQYF
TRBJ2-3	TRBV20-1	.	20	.	TGCAGTGCTAGTCGCCTCGAACTAGCAGGAGGGCCGAGTAGCACAGATACGCAGTATTTT	CSASRLELAGGPSSTDTQYF
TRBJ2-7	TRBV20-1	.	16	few	TGCAGTGCTAGGGTTCCGGGCCCCCGGGGCCCCTACGAGCAGTACTTC	CSARVPGPRGPYEQYF
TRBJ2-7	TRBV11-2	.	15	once	TGTGCCAGCAGTTTTAACCGGGACACAATCTACGAGCAATACTTC	CASSFNRDTIYEQYF
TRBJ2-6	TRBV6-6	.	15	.	TGTGCCAGCAGTTCCGACCCCTCGGGGGCCAACGTCCTGACTTTC	CASSSDPSGANVLTF
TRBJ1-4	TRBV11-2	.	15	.	TGTGCCAGCAGCTTCTCCGTTGCAACTAATGAAAAACTGTTTTTT	CASSFSVATNEKLFF
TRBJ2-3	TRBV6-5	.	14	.	TGTGCCAGCTGCTCGGGATTTGGGGCAGATACGCAGTATTTT	CASCSGFGADTQYF
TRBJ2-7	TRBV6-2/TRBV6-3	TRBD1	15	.	TGTGCCAGCAGAGAAGGGACAGGGAAAAACGACGAGCAGTACTTC	CASREGTGKNDEQYF
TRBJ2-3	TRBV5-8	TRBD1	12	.	TGTGTCAGCAGCCGGGGGACAGGTACGCAGTATTTT	CVSSRGTGTQYF
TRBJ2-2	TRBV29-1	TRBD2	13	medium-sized	TGCAGCGTTGTCGCGGGAGGGGTCGGGGAGCTGTTTTTT	CSVVAGGVGELFF
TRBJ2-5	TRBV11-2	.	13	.	TGTGCCAGCAGCTTGGGGGATCAGGAGACCCAGTACTTC	CASSLGDQETQYF
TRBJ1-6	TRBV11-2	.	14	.	TGTGCCAGCAGCTTAGCAGGGGACCATTCACCCCTCCACTTT	CASSLAGDHSPLHF
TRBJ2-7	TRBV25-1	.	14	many	TGTGCCAGCAGTCCTCAGGGGTCTCTTTACGAGCAGTACTTC	CASSPQGSLYEQYF
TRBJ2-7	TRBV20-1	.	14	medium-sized	TGCAGTGCTAGAGCCCCGGGACTCTCGGAGGAGCAGTACTTC	CSARAPGLSEEQYF
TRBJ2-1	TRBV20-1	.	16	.	TGCAGTGCCAGTCGACAGGGAGTAGCGGGAATGAATGAGCAGTTCTTC	CSASRQGVAGMNEQFF
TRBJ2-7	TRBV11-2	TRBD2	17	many	TGTGCCAGCAGCTTAGATCGGGGGCCAGCGGGAGCCTACGAGCAGTACTTC	CASSLDRGPAGAYEQYF
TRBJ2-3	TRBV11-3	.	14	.	TGTGCCGGCAGTTTAGATACTGGCTCAGATACGCAGTATTTT	CAGSLDTGSDTQYF